The 11 T cell receptor beta chains reported below all come from one sample, sequenced in a study of shared clonotypes between healthy human individuals. Generated by immunoSEQ multiplex PCR, the TCRdb table keeps only in-frame clones and is missing some. This table has 2,500,000 or so clones, 85% to 95% appearing once. Sequencing was performed on naive CD4+ T cells from PBMCs. Sample subset: CD45RA+ positively selected. These TCRs come from a man between 18 and 35 years old in good health. Some clones in this sample may be carry-over from other donors' samples.

This chain links TRBV6-6 with TRBJ1-2, with no clear D. The CDR3 has 13 residues. V lost 5 bases and J lost 2, with 9 bases in between. The germline gives CDR1 MNHNY, CDR2 SVGAGI (reference sequence). CDR3 sequence: CASSTTGNYGYTF. As DNA, the CDR3 is TGTGCCAGCAGTACTACGGGGAACTATGGCTACACCTTC.

This clone occurred once. The chain is built from TRBV27 and TRBJ2-4; no clear D gene. The CDR3 totals 13 residues. Germline CDR1 MNHEY, CDR2 SMNVEV (reference sequence). The V gene lost 6 bases and the J gene lost 5 bases, with 11 bases spanning the gap. The CDR3 coding sequence is TGTGCCAGCAGACCTACGGGCCAAAACATTCAGTACTTC. It is translated as CASRPTGQNIQYF.

V gene TRBV5-6 combines with J gene TRBJ2-2; 7 bases align to TRBD2. The germline V gene has CDR1 SGHDT and CDR2 YYEEEE. The ends lost 2 bases at V and 0 bases at J; junction bases unmatched: 4. CDR3 length: 16 amino acids. This chain's CDR3 is CASSFGLAANTGELFF. The DNA for the CDR3 is TGTGCCAGCAGCTTTGGGCTAGCGGCGAACACCGGGGAGCTGTTTTTT.

This clone was observed a single time. J is TRBJ1-6 and V is TRBV30, with 9 bases fitting TRBD1. The germline V gene encodes CDR1 GTSNPN and CDR2 SVGIG (reference sequence). This CDR3 has 16 residues. V gave up 1 base and J gave up 6 bases; unmatched junction bases: 7. The CDR3 region is CAWSANTGGVNSPLHF. The CDR3 region has the DNA TGTGCCTGGAGTGCCAACACAGGGGGCGTTAATTCACCCCTCCACTTT.

The chain combines TRBV7-2 with TRBJ1-1; the D is unclear. The V gene lost 4 bases and the J gene lost 4 bases, with 13 bases spanning the gap. This CDR3 region has 14 residues. Per the germline V gene, CDR1 is SGHTA and CDR2 is FQGNSA. Written as DNA, the CDR3 is TGTGCCAGCAGCTCACAATGGGCTACCACTGAAGCTTTCTTT. Protein: CASSSQWATTEAFF.

J is TRBJ2-7 and V is TRBV25-1; D ambiguous. Trimming cost V 7 bases and J 9 bases, with 10 bases left between them. The CDR3 is 10 amino acids. Germline V gene lookup returns CDR1 MGHDK and CDR2 SYGVNS. CDR3 region: CASKDRRQYF. The CDR3 bases are TGTGCCAGCAAGGACCGGAGGCAGTACTTC.

The V and J genes are TRBV30 and TRBJ2-7; weak D call: TRBD2 (5 bases). V lost 4 bases and J lost 3, with 10 bases in between. Germline V lookup: CDR1 GTSNPN, CDR2 SVGIG (reference sequence). The CDR3 is 12 amino acids. CDR3 DNA sequence: TGTGCCTGGACTTTAGAGGGCTACGAGCAGTACTTC. Amino acids: CAWTLEGYEQYF.

The CDR3, as DNA: TGCGCCAGCAGCCAAGGACAGCGCGGAGCCTACAATGAGCAGTTCTTC. This gives the protein CASSQGQRGAYNEQFF. V gene TRBV4-1 combines with J gene TRBJ2-1; maybe TRBD1 (5 bases). V was pared by 1 base and J by 2 bases, with 12 bases between. The CDR3 is 16 amino acids. Germline CDR1 is MGHRA and CDR2 is YSYEKL.

As regards this clone: This specimen includes other DNA sequences encoding the same CDR3. The gene calls are TRBV4-1 and TRBJ2-7; D call uncertain. CDR3 length: 12 amino acids. Germline CDR1 reads MGHRA; CDR2 reads YSYEKL. Between the trimmed V and J ends, which lost 1 base and 7 bases, there was a span of 8 bases. CDR3 loop: CASSQVLGEQYF. The CDR3 bases are TGCGCCAGCAGCCAAGTTCTTGGGGAGCAGTACTTC.

This chain joins TRBV6-4 and TRBJ1-2, with TRBD1 matching 7 bases. CDR1 MRHNA and CDR2 SNTAGT come from the germline V gene. There are 14 residues in the CDR3. The V gene end was trimmed by 6 bases and the J gene end by 2 bases; junction bases not matched to a gene: 6. In nucleotides, the CDR3 is TGTGCCAGCAGAGACACGACAGGGAACTATGGCTACACCTTC. The encoded protein is CASRDTTGNYGYTF.

With respect to this clone: Other DNA sequences from this sample encode an identical CDR3 as well. The gene calls are TRBV11-2 and TRBJ2-5; TRBD2 matches 14 bases. J was trimmed by 3 bases and V by 5 bases; bases with no gene match: 2. Germline loops: CDR1 SGHAT, CDR2 FQNNGV. The length of the CDR3 is 15 residues. The DNA for the CDR3 is TGTGCCAGCAGCCCGGGACTAGCGGGAGAAGAGACCCAGTACTTC. Translated, it gives CASSPGLAGEETQYF.